The clone carrying this T cell receptor (beta chain) was observed at least ten times. MiXCR was run by TCRdb on the reads, yielding one entry per CDR3 protein. The data contain some 130,000 distinct CDR3 sequences, roughly 9% of them seen just once; the ten biggest clones take up about a tenth. This specimen comes from a study of T cell repertoires in cytomegalovirus infection. The CDR3 covers 14 residues. V was pared by 6 bases and J by 0 bases, with 14 bases between. Germline CDR1 reads SQVTM; CDR2 reads ANQGSEA. The chain has TRBV29-1 and TRBJ1-1, with a tentative D call TRBD1 (6 bases). Sequenced material: PBMCs. This sequence was found in a human donor in good health (CMV status not recorded). Some clones in this sample may be carry-over from other donors' samples. CDR3 in amino acids: CSVGQLTLNTEAFF. The CDR3 bases are TGCAGCGTAGGACAGCTAACGCTGAACACTGAAGCTTTCTTT.